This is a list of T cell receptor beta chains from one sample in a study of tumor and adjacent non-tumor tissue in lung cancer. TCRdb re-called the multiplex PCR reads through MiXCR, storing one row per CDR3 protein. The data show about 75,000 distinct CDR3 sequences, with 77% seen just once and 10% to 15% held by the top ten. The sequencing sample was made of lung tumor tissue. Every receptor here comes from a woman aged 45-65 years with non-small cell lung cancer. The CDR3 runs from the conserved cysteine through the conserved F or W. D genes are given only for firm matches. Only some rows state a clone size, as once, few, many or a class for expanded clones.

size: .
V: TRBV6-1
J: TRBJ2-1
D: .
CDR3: CASSEKADSYNRQFF
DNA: TGTGCCAGCAGTGAAAAAGCGGACTCCTACAATAGGCAGTTCTTC

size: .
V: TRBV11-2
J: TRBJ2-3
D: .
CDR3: CASNLDMGDTQYF
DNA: TGTGCCAGCAACTTAGACATGGGAGATACGCAGTACTTT

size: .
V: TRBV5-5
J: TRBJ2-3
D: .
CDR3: CASSLSGHITDTQYF
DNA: TGTGCCAGCAGCCTGAGCGGCCACATCACAGATACCCAGTATTTT

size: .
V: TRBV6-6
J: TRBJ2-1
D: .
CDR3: CASRYGAAEQFF
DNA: TGTGCCAGCAGATACGGGGCTGCTGAGCAATTCTTC

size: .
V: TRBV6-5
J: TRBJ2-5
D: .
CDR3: CASSPFPARFREAQYF
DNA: TGTGCCAGCAGTCCTTTCCCGGCCAGGTTCCGAGAGGCCCAGTACTTC

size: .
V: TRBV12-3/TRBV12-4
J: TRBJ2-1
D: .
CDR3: CASTRGGYGQFF
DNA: TGTGCCAGCACCAGGGGGGGGTACGGGCAGTTCTTT

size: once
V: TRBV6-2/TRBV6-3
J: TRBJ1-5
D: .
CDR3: CASSDVLEPQHF
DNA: TGTGCCAGCAGTGACGTACTAGAGCCCCAACATTTT

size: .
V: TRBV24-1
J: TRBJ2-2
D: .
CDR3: CAASDFRDTGELFF
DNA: TGTGCCGCCAGTGATTTCAGAGACACCGGGGAGCTGTTTTTT

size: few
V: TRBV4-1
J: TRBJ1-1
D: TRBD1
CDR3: CASSQTAGTAAFF
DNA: TGTGCCAGCAGCCAAACCGCCGGGACAGCTGCTTTCTTT

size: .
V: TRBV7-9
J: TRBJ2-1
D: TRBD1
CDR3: CDSSDRGPNEQFF
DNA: TGTGACAGCAGTGACAGGGGGCCCAATGAGCAGTTCTTC

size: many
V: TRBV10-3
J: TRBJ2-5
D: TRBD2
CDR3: CAISLAGEGTQYF
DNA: TGTGCCATCTCGTTAGCGGGAGAGGGGACCCAGTACTTC

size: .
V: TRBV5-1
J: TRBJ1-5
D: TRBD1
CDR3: CAKSLDGQDMQPQHF
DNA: TGCGCCAAGAGCTTGGATGGACAGGATATGCAGCCCCAGCATTTT

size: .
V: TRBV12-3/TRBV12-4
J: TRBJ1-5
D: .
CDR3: CANSLLGSGNQLQHF
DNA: TGTGCCAATAGTTTATTGGGGTCGGGCAATCAGCTCCAGCATTTT

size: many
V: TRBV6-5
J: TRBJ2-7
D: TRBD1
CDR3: CASSYGPGTGEQYF
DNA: TGTGCCAGCAGTTACGGACCCGGGACAGGGGAGCAGTACTTC

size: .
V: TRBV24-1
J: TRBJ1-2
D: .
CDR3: CVTSDTGYSYTF
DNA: TGTGTCACCAGTGACACCGGCTATAGCTACACCTTC

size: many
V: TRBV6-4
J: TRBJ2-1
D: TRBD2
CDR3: CASSLRTSGSNEQFF
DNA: TGTGCCAGCAGTCTCCGGACTAGCGGGAGCAATGAGCAGTTCTTC

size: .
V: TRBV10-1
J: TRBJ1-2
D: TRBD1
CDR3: CSSSEAGQGLDGYTF
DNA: TGCTCCAGCAGTGAAGCGGGACAGGGACTGGATGGCTACACCTTC

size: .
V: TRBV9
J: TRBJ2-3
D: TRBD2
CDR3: CASSLRTSGSPDTQYF
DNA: TGTGCCAGCAGCCTCCGGACTAGCGGGAGTCCGGATACGCAGTATTTT

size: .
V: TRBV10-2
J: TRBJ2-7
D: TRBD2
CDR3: CASSEATSGRGEQYF
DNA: TGCGCCAGCAGTGAGGCGACTAGCGGAAGGGGGGAGCAGTACTTC